The rows below give T cell receptor beta chains drawn from one sample of a study of T-cell memory formation after mild COVID-19. TCRdb called the 5' RACE reads again in MiXCR, with one record for every CDR3 protein. The sample comprises tens of thousands of distinct CDR3 sequences, 16% of which are singletons, and 1.4% rests with the top ten. The sequenced sample consisted of PBMCs or a T cell subset sorted from them (not recorded which). The receptors here all came from an adult who had mild COVID-19 (a few samples of this study predate the infection). Cell type and time point are not known. Each CDR3 is given with its conserved first and last residue. D genes are given only for firm matches. Part of the rows lack a size; the others show once, few, many or a class for expanded clones.

TRBD2	TRBJ2-1	many	TRBV7-2	16	TGTGCCAGCAGCTTCCAATCGGGACTAGAACGGTATGAGCAGTTCTTC	CASSFQSGLERYEQFF
.	TRBJ1-1	many	TRBV25-1	13	TGTGCCAGCAGTGGACATATGAACACTGAAGCTTTCTTT	CASSGHMNTEAFF
.	TRBJ1-3	many	TRBV3-1	17	TGTGCCAGCAGCCAAGAAGCACTGACAGCCTCTGGAAACACCATATATTTT	CASSQEALTASGNTIYF
.	TRBJ2-2	many	TRBV4-2	14	TGTGCCAGCAGCCAACAGGGGCCAGGCGGGGAGCTGTTTTTT	CASSQQGPGGELFF
.	TRBJ2-3	many	TRBV12-3/TRBV12-4	15	TGTGCCAGCAGTCTAGAGCAGGCCACGGGGATGACGCAGTATTTT	CASSLEQATGMTQYF
.	TRBJ1-3	.	TRBV3-1	12	TGTGCCAGCAGCCAAGGGAGAAACACCATATATTTT	CASSQGRNTIYF
.	TRBJ2-2	many	TRBV5-1	14	TGCGCCAGCAGCCCTCAGGGGAACACCGGGGACCTGTTTTTT	CASSPQGNTGDLFF
.	TRBJ2-3	many	TRBV5-1	13	TGCGCCAGCAGCTCTCCTAGCACAGATACGCAGTATTTT	CASSSPSTDTQYF
.	TRBJ2-3	medium-sized	TRBV12-3/TRBV12-4	15	TGTGCCAGCAGTTTCCCCGTCCCGGAGGCAAATACGCAGTATTTT	CASSFPVPEANTQYF
TRBD2	TRBJ2-1	.	TRBV20-1	19	TGCAGTGCTAGAGCTCTGGGCCCTAAGACTAGCCCCGGTCCCCATGAGCAGTTCTTC	CSARALGPKTSPGPHEQFF
TRBD1	TRBJ2-1	medium-sized	TRBV7-2	13	TGTGCCAGCATGGACAGGGTTTACAATGAGCAGTTCTTC	CASMDRVYNEQFF
.	TRBJ1-1	few	TRBV12-3/TRBV12-4	14	TGTGCCAGCAGTCATCCGGGACAATACACTGAAGCTTTCTTT	CASSHPGQYTEAFF
.	TRBJ1-2	.	TRBV29-1	11	TGCAGCGGGCCTAACAGACCTGGCTACACCTTC	CSGPNRPGYTF
TRBD2	TRBJ2-7	many	TRBV3-1	15	TGTGCCAGCAGCCAAGATTTAACGGGGGGGAATCGGCAGTACTTC	CASSQDLTGGNRQYF
TRBD1	TRBJ2-1	many	TRBV12-3/TRBV12-4	16	TGTGCCAGCAGCCCCGGGACAGGGGCGCGGTACAATGAGCAGTTCTTC	CASSPGTGARYNEQFF
TRBD1	TRBJ2-1	.	TRBV30	17	TGTGCCTGGCTGCTATCCCGGGACAGGGTGGGCTACAATGAGCAGTTCTTC	CAWLLSRDRVGYNEQFF
.	TRBJ1-1	many	TRBV20-1	12	TGCAGTGTGTTAGGAGGGTCCACTGAAGCTTTCTTT	CSVLGGSTEAFF
.	TRBJ2-1	.	TRBV4-3	14	TGCGCCAGCAGCCAAGATAATTGGTACAATGAGCAGTTCTTC	CASSQDNWYNEQFF
.	TRBJ2-5	many	TRBV6-2/TRBV6-3	14	TGTGCCAGCAGTAGAGCGGTGTCCGTAGGGACCCAGTACTTC	CASSRAVSVGTQYF
.	TRBJ2-7	many	TRBV6-6	15	TGTGCCAGCAGTTACTCGTTGGGGGGCCTAGTCGAGCAGTACTTC	CASSYSLGGLVEQYF
.	TRBJ2-2	.	TRBV3-1	16	TGTGCCAGCAGCCCGTGGAAAGGGGGTTTTCCCGGGGAGCTGTTTTTT	CASSPWKGGFPGELFF
.	TRBJ2-1	many	TRBV12-3/TRBV12-4	13	TGTGCCAGCCAACCAGGGGCCTACAATGAGCAGTTCTTC	CASQPGAYNEQFF
TRBD2	TRBJ2-5	many	TRBV28	15	TGTGCCAGCAGCTCCGCCGGGAGGGGAGGAGAGACCCAGTACTTC	CASSSAGRGGETQYF
.	TRBJ2-1	.	TRBV2	14	TGTGCCAGCAAGGAAGGGAACTCCTACAATGAGCAGTTCTTC	CASKEGNSYNEQFF
.	TRBJ1-5	many	TRBV3-1	14	TGTGCCAGCAGCCAAGCAACAGGGACTCAGCCCCAGCATTTT	CASSQATGTQPQHF
.	TRBJ2-7	medium-sized	TRBV7-2	15	TGTGCCAGCAGCTTAGATCTTAGGGGCTACGGGGGGCAGTACTTC	CASSLDLRGYGGQYF
.	TRBJ2-1	many	TRBV7-8	16	TGTGCCAGCAGCCAAAATTTGGTAACAGGGTACAATGAGCAGTTCTTC	CASSQNLVTGYNEQFF
TRBD2	TRBJ2-1	many	TRBV5-1	16	TGCGCCAGCAGCTTGGTTGCCAGCGGGGGGGCCGGTGAGCAGTTCTTC	CASSLVASGGAGEQFF
.	TRBJ2-4	few	TRBV20-1	14	TGCAGTGCTAGCCCGACGGTCGCCAAAAACATTCAGTACTTC	CSASPTVAKNIQYF
.	TRBJ2-5	once	TRBV7-9	14	TGTGCCAGCAGCTTAGCGGGGCGACAAGAGACCCAGTACTTC	CASSLAGRQETQYF
.	TRBJ2-2	many	TRBV12-3/TRBV12-4	11	TGTGCCAGCAGAGGGTTCGCGGAGCTGTTTTTT	CASRGFAELFF
.	TRBJ1-5	.	TRBV12-3/TRBV12-4	15	TGTGCCAGCAGCTCTGACAGACTAAGCAATCAGCCCCAGCATTTT	CASSSDRLSNQPQHF
.	TRBJ2-7	few	TRBV27	14	TGTGCCAGCAGAAAACAGGTCGCGCCCTACGAGCAGTACTTC	CASRKQVAPYEQYF
TRBD2	TRBJ2-1	many	TRBV3-1	14	TGTGCCAGCAGCCCCCGGGGGGGGAACAATGAGCAGTTCTTC	CASSPRGGNNEQFF
.	TRBJ1-1	.	TRBV12-5	14	TGTGCTAGTGGTTTGTATCCAGAGAACACTGAAGCTTTCTTT	CASGLYPENTEAFF
.	TRBJ1-5	many	TRBV5-5	15	TGTGCCAGCAGCCTGGGGCCAGTGTCCGATCAGCCCCAGCATTTT	CASSLGPVSDQPQHF
.	TRBJ2-1	many	TRBV3-1	15	TGTGCCAGCAGTCCAAGAGGGGCCACTTCGGATGAGCAGTTCTTC	CASSPRGATSDEQFF
TRBD2	TRBJ2-5	many	TRBV30	14	TGTGCCTGGAGTTTGGGACTAGCGGGGAAGACCCAGTACTTC	CAWSLGLAGKTQYF
.	TRBJ2-1	many	TRBV10-3	14	TGTGCCATCAGTGAGGGTCAGGAATTCAATGAGCAGTTCTTC	CAISEGQEFNEQFF
.	TRBJ1-5	.	TRBV27	13	TGTGCCAGCAGGCGACAGTCTCATCAGCCCCAGCATTTT	CASRRQSHQPQHF
.	TRBJ2-1	many	TRBV12-3/TRBV12-4	15	TGTGCCAGCAGTCCCCGAAGGGGAGCCTACAATGAGCAGTTCTTC	CASSPRRGAYNEQFF
.	TRBJ2-5	many	TRBV3-1	13	TGTGCCAGCAGATTCCGGGGAGCGGAGACCCAGTACTTC	CASRFRGAETQYF
TRBD2	TRBJ2-1	many	TRBV7-2	15	TGTGCCAGCAGCTTAGATAGCGGGAGGGGGAATGAGCAGTTCTTC	CASSLDSGRGNEQFF
.	TRBJ2-3	many	TRBV7-3	12	TGTGCCAGCAGCTTATATGGAGATACGCAGTATTTT	CASSLYGDTQYF
TRBD1	TRBJ1-2	many	TRBV7-2	15	TGTGCCAGCGCCGGTCGCCGGGACAGGATGTATGGCTACACCTTC	CASAGRRDRMYGYTF
.	TRBJ1-4	many	TRBV3-1	14	TGTGCCAGCAGCCAAAAGGGGGTGAATGAAAAACTGTTTTTT	CASSQKGVNEKLFF
.	TRBJ1-2	.	TRBV12-3/TRBV12-4	14	TGTGCCAGCAGTTTAGTGTACAGGTCCTATGGCTACACCTTC	CASSLVYRSYGYTF
.	TRBJ1-2	many	TRBV7-9	13	TGTGCCAGCAGCCGCCGGGACCTAGGTAGCTACACCTTC	CASSRRDLGSYTF
.	TRBJ1-5	many	TRBV20-1	14	TGCAGTGCTTCACAGGGTGCGAGCAATCAGCCCCAGCATTTT	CSASQGASNQPQHF
.	TRBJ2-1	many	TRBV5-1	15	TGCGCCAGCAGCTTTAGTGTAAGCTCCTACAATGAGCAGTTCTTC	CASSFSVSSYNEQFF